Given below is one T cell receptor beta chain in context. The antigen remains unidentified. Both 60 Vbeta primers and 13 Jbeta primers went into the PCR. Data came from immunoSEQ multiplex PCR; TCRdb stores just in-frame clones and leaves some out. The sample has roughly 160,000 clones, about three quarters seen once; the top ten hold approximately 1.6%. The data stem from a study of cytomegalovirus exposure and HLA in healthy donors. Study outcomes and limitations: The availability of immune exposure information extended only to CMV serostatus.

The CDR3 has 15 residues. The V call is TRBV21-1, the J call TRBJ1-3; whether TRBD1, the table's D call, matches the DNA was not checked. TRBV21-1 is noted as a pseudogene. This receptor was obtained from a girl between 10 and 17 years old in good health and CMV-seronegative. The sequenced material came from PBMCs. CDR3 coding DNA: TGTGCCAGCAGCTCCAGGCCAACCTCTGGAAACACCATATATTTT. Encoded protein: CASSSRPTSGNTIYF.